This TCR beta chain was observed in a study of blood T cell repertoires in COVID-19. Study at large: COVID-19 samples from acute and convalescent phases originated in the United States, Italy and Spain. In each case, the material was cDNA or gDNA derived from T cells, B-cell-depleted T cells, or PBMCs.

This clone has only a few counts. Germline V CDR1 and CDR2: LNHDA, SQIVND (reference sequence). Losses at the gene ends were 0 bases for V and 7 bases for J; bases not matched to a gene: 4. The CDR3 has 15 amino acids. In the study's own analysis: For nucleated cells, counts were estimated from reference gene primer amplification. Clones were sequenced by immunoSEQ multiplex PCR, and TCRdb holds only the in-frame ones, with some missing. That table supplies the V and J calls and clone size; D and trimming were determined from the DNA. The table has around 280,000 clones, more than 85% seen once; the top ten hold over 1%.

The TCR sequence derives from a man between 65 and 85 years old with acute or convalescent COVID-19. Input material: peripheral blood. The chain joins TRBV19 to TRBJ2-1; 9 bases align to TRBD2. The CDR3 sequence is CASSIDAGGWNEQFF. CDR3 coding DNA: TGTGCCAGTAGTATAGATGCGGGAGGGTGGAATGAGCAGTTCTTC.